This entry lists 4 T cell receptor beta chains sequenced from one sample in a study of shared clonotypes between healthy human individuals. Data came from immunoSEQ multiplex PCR; TCRdb stores just in-frame clones and leaves some out. The sample records about 1 million clones, around 75% being singletons. The specimen sequenced was memory CD4+ T cells sorted from blood. Regarding subset: CD45RA-negative fraction. Receptors were obtained from a man in his late teens or twenties in good health.

On this clone itself: Other DNA sequences within the sample encode an identical CDR3. CDR3 nucleotides: TGCGCCAGCAGCTCACAGGGTGCTAATGAAAAACTGTTTTTT. Translating gives CASSSQGANEKLFF. The V call is TRBV5-1, the J call TRBJ1-4; TRBD1 might be the D (6 bases). The CDR3 consists of 14 residues. CDR1 SGHRS and CDR2 YFSETQ come from the germline V gene. V dropped 3 bases and J dropped 3 bases, with 9 bases sitting between them.

V is TRBV19 and J is TRBJ2-2; D possibly corresponds to TRBD1 (5 bases). Trimming pared 7 bases from V and 5 bases from J, leaving 20 bases between. This CDR3 spans 16 amino acids. CDR1 and CDR2 from the germline V gene are LNHDA and SQIVND (reference sequence). The chain's CDR3 is CASIPFLTGYTGELFF. Here the CDR3 DNA reads TGTGCCAGTATCCCCTTTCTCACAGGCTATACCGGGGAGCTGTTTTTT. The variable domain in full, with the rest retrieved from reference TRBV19 and TRBJ2-2, is DGGITQSPKYLFRKEGQNVTLSCEQNLNHDAMYWYRQDPGQGLRLIYYSQIVNDFQKGDIAEGYSVSREKKESFPLTVTSAQKNPTAFYLCASIPFLTGYTGELFFGEGSRLTVL.

This rearrangement joins TRBV30 to TRBJ1-2; D perhaps matches TRBD1 (6 bases). Trimming took off 1 base at V and 13 bases at J, with 13 bases between the two ends. Germline V lookup: CDR1 GTSNPN, CDR2 SVGIG (reference sequence). The CDR3 is 11 amino acids. This chain's CDR3 is CAWSGRGSGTF. In DNA, the CDR3 is TGTGCCTGGAGTGGCAGGGGTTCGGGCACCTTC.

The chain has TRBV18 and TRBJ2-2; D unclear. Germline-derived CDR1 and CDR2 are KGHSH and LQKENI. V lost 5 bases and J 2 bases, leaving 9 bases between the germline ends. This CDR3 comprises 14 residues. In nucleotides, the CDR3 is TGTGCCAGCTCATTTGCAGAAAACACCGGGGAGCTGTTTTTT. It encodes CASSFAENTGELFF.